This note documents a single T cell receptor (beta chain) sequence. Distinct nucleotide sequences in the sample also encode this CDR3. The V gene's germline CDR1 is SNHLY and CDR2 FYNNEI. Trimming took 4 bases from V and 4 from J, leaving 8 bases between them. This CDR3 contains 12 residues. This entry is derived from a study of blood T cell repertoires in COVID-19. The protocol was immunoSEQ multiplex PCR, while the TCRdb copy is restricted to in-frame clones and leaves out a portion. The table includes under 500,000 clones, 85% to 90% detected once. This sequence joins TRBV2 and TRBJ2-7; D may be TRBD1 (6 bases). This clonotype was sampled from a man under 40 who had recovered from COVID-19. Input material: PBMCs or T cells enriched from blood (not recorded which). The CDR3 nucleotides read TGTGCCAGCAGTGCACAGGGTTACGAGCAGTACTTC. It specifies CASSAQGYEQYF.